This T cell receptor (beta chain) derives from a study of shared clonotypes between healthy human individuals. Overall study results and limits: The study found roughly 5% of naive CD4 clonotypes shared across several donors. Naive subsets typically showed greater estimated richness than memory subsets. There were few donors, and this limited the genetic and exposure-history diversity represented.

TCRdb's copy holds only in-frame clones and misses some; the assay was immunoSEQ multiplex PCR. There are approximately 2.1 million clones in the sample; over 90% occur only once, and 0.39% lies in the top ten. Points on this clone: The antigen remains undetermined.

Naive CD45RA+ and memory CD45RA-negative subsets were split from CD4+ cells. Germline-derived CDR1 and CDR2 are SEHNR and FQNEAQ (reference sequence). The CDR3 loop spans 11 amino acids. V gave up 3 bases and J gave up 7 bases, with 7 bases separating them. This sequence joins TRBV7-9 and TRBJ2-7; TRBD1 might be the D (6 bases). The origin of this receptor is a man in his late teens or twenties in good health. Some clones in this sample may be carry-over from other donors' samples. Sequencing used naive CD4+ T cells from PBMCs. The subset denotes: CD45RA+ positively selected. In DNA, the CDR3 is TGTGCCAGCAGCTTCAGGGGTGAGCAGTACTTC. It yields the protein CASSFRGEQYF.